This is a list of T cell receptor beta chains from one sample in a study of cytomegalovirus exposure and HLA in healthy donors. Produced via immunoSEQ multiplex PCR; TCRdb's table is partial and in-frame only. In the table there are 250,000 to 350,000 clones, about nine tenths of which are singletons. The specimen was PBMCs. Every receptor here comes from a woman aged 25 to 45 in good health and CMV-seropositive. Each CDR3 is given with its conserved first and last residue. The D gene is left open where the match is weak. Size is omitted from some rows. Given values are once, few, many or a class for expanded clones.

.	TRBV5-1	TRBJ2-7	.	CASSLVVGEQYF	TGCGCCAGCAGCTTGGTGGTGGGCGAGCAGTACTTC
once	TRBV5-4	TRBJ2-3	TRBD2	CASSGQTSGRADTQYF	TGTGCCAGCAGCGGACAGACTAGCGGGAGGGCAGATACGCAGTATTTT
.	TRBV4-3	TRBJ1-6	.	CASSQGVNSPLHF	TGCGCCAGCAGCCAGGGGGTAAATTCACCCCTCCACTTT
few	TRBV30	TRBJ1-5	.	CAWSVGGLSQPQHF	TGTGCCTGGAGTGTAGGGGGATTGAGTCAGCCCCAGCATTTT
.	TRBV6-6	TRBJ1-1	.	CASSYPKLNTEAFF	TGTGCCAGCAGTTACCCCAAGTTGAACACTGAAGCTTTCTTT
.	TRBV29-1	TRBJ2-1	TRBD2	CSVRGLAYNEQFF	TGCAGCGTGAGAGGACTAGCTTACAATGAGCAGTTCTTC
.	TRBV5-1	TRBJ2-2	TRBD1	CASSGRGRITGELFF	TGCGCCAGCAGCGGAAGGGGGCGCATCACCGGGGAGCTGTTTTTT
.	TRBV5-1	TRBJ2-3	.	CASSMGASGTDTQYF	TGCGCCAGCAGTATGGGGGCATCTGGCACAGATACGCAGTATTTT
.	TRBV19	TRBJ2-5	.	CASSEGSRRETQYF	TGTGCCAGTAGTGAGGGGAGTCGGAGAGAGACCCAGTACTTC
.	TRBV4-2	TRBJ1-2	.	CASSQAKYGYTF	TGTGCCAGCAGCCAAGCGAAATATGGCTACACCTTC
.	TRBV27	TRBJ2-5	.	CASSRTGFQETQYF	TGTGCCAGCAGTCGAACAGGGTTCCAAGAGACCCAGTACTTC
few	TRBV7-4	TRBJ1-2	.	CASSECAGGNYGYTF	TGTGCCAGCAGCGAGTGTGCCGGGGGCAACTATGGCTACACCTTC
.	TRBV28	TRBJ2-7	.	CASRTPGRAYEQYF	TGTGCCAGCAGGACCCCCGGTAGGGCCTACGAGCAGTACTTC
.	TRBV4-3	TRBJ2-1	TRBD2	CASRPRGGDSYNEQFF	TGCGCCAGCAGACCTCGGGGGGGCGACTCCTACAATGAGCAGTTCTTC
.	TRBV6-6	TRBJ2-7	TRBD1	CASSYLQGAHEQYF	TGTGCCAGCAGTTACTTGCAGGGGGCCCACGAGCAGTACTTC
.	TRBV30	TRBJ2-5	.	CAWSLANSGETQYF	TGTGCCTGGAGCCTAGCGAATTCGGGAGAGACCCAGTACTTC
.	TRBV28	TRBJ1-4	.	CASSLQGANEKLFF	TGTGCCAGCAGTTTACAGGGAGCTAATGAAAAACTGTTTTTT
.	TRBV5-1	TRBJ2-1	.	CASISEDPVRNEQFF	TGCGCCAGCATATCCGAAGATCCCGTACGGAATGAGCAGTTCTTC
.	TRBV5-1	TRBJ2-7	TRBD2	CASSGLADLYEQYF	TGCGCCAGCAGTGGACTAGCTGACCTCTACGAGCAGTACTTC
once	TRBV7-9	TRBJ2-7	.	CASSSTGYEQYF	TGTGCCAGCAGCTCGACAGGTTACGAGCAGTACTTC
.	TRBV6-5	TRBJ2-1	TRBD2	CATGREGGNEQFF	TGTGCCACAGGGCGGGAGGGAGGTAATGAGCAGTTCTTC
.	TRBV7-2	TRBJ2-7	.	CASSSSSHEQYF	TGTGCCAGCAGCTCAAGCTCTCACGAGCAGTACTTC
.	TRBV28	TRBJ1-1	.	CASWTGVVVGPEAFF	TGTGCCAGCTGGACCGGTGTCGTAGTGGGGCCTGAAGCTTTCTTT
.	TRBV14	TRBJ1-1	.	CASSQVSGDTEAFF	TGTGCCAGCAGCCAAGTCTCAGGGGACACTGAAGCTTTCTTT
once	TRBV7-9	TRBJ2-7	.	CASAIMGYEQYF	TGTGCCAGCGCAATAATGGGCTACGAGCAGTACTTC
.	TRBV4-3	TRBJ2-7	TRBD1	CASSQALQGDSYEQYF	TGCGCCAGCAGCCAAGCCCTCCAGGGGGACTCCTACGAGCAGTACTTC
once	TRBV9	TRBJ1-2	.	CASSPQSLYGYTF	TGTGCCAGCAGCCCACAATCCCTATATGGCTACACCTTC
.	TRBV4-2	TRBJ1-5	.	CASSQEWPEANQPQHF	TGTGCCAGCAGCCAAGAGTGGCCAGAAGCCAATCAGCCCCAGCATTTT
.	TRBV2	TRBJ1-5	TRBD1	CASSDSGTGQPQHF	TGTGCCAGCAGTGATTCTGGGACAGGACAGCCCCAGCATTTT
.	TRBV28	TRBJ2-3	TRBD2	CASSPKREYTDTQYF	TGTGCCAGCAGTCCGAAGCGGGAGTACACAGATACGCAGTATTTT
once	TRBV15	TRBJ2-7	.	CATSRDRYEQYF	TGTGCCACCAGCAGAGACAGGTATGAGCAGTACTTC
.	TRBV25-1	TRBJ2-7	.	CASSESVGAYEQYF	TGTGCCAGCAGTGAATCGGTCGGCGCCTACGAGCAGTACTTC
.	TRBV18	TRBJ2-4	TRBD1	CASSQSTGAKNIQYF	TGTGCCAGCTCGCAATCGACAGGGGCCAAAAACATTCAGTACTTC
.	TRBV29-1	TRBJ1-4	.	CSVGQEGGKLFF	TGCAGCGTTGGACAAGAGGGGGGGAAACTGTTTTTT
.	TRBV13	TRBJ2-1	.	CASSLYRDFYNEQFF	TGTGCCAGCAGCTTATACCGGGATTTCTACAATGAGCAGTTCTTC
.	TRBV15	TRBJ2-1	TRBD2	CATSRVGSLAGNNEQFF	TGTGCCACCAGCAGAGTTGGGAGTCTAGCGGGAAACAATGAGCAGTTCTTC
.	TRBV15	TRBJ1-4	.	CATSRDLVPKFF	TGTGCCACCAGCAGAGACTTGGTGCCAAAGTTTTTT